A selection of T cell receptor beta chains follows, all from one sample in a study of cytomegalovirus exposure and HLA in healthy donors. Only in-frame clones appear in the TCRdb table, and some are missing; sequencing was by immunoSEQ multiplex PCR. The sample yields roughly 48,000 clones, about three quarters seen once. The material sequenced was PBMCs. The receptors derive from a man younger than 35 in good health and CMV-seronegative. Both conserved end residues are part of each CDR3. The D gene is left open where the match is weak. The size of a clone is reported for some rows only, either as once, few or many, or as a class for expanded clones.

abundance	v_gene	j_gene	len	d_gene	CDR3aa	CDR3nt
NA	TRBV11-2	TRBJ2-1	15	NA	CASSLIRSPYNEQFF	TGTGCCAGCAGCTTAATCCGGTCCCCCTACAATGAGCAGTTCTTC
NA	TRBV4-2	TRBJ2-2	15	NA	CASSQEGRETGELFF	TGTGCCAGCAGCCAAGAGGGGCGAGAGACCGGGGAGCTGTTTTTT
NA	TRBV15	TRBJ1-1	15	NA	CATSTRKGVSTEAFF	TGTGCCACCAGCACCCGGAAGGGGGTGAGCACTGAAGCTTTCTTT
NA	TRBV5-8	TRBJ1-1	14	TRBD1	CASLPQGRNTEAFF	TGTGCCAGTCTTCCACAGGGGAGAAACACTGAAGCTTTCTTT
NA	TRBV25-1	TRBJ1-5	14	TRBD1	CASSPSRGYQPQHF	TGTGCCAGCAGTCCCAGCAGGGGGTATCAGCCCCAGCATTTT
few	TRBV5-4	TRBJ1-1	13	NA	CASSFVSGNEAFF	TGTGCCAGCAGCTTCGTCTCGGGTAATGAAGCTTTCTTT
NA	TRBV10-3	TRBJ2-7	14	NA	CAISEMQATYEQYF	TGTGCCATCAGTGAGATGCAGGCCACCTACGAGCAGTACTTC
NA	TRBV7-9	TRBJ2-2	15	NA	CASSLGWGDTGELFF	TGTGCCAGCAGCTTAGGTTGGGGCGACACCGGGGAGCTGTTTTTT
NA	TRBV6-5	TRBJ1-2	15	TRBD1	CASSQPIGTGYGYTF	TGTGCCAGCAGTCAACCAATAGGGACAGGGTATGGCTACACCTTC
NA	TRBV9	TRBJ1-2	13	NA	CASSVDRNYGYTF	TGTGCCAGCAGCGTAGACAGAAACTATGGCTACACCTTC
NA	TRBV25-1	TRBJ2-7	11	NA	CASSALYEQYF	TGTGCCAGCAGTGCCCTATACGAGCAGTACTTC
once	TRBV19	TRBJ2-1	14	NA	CASRRRQGFNEQFF	TGTGCCAGTAGGAGGCGGCAGGGCTTCAATGAGCAGTTCTTC
NA	TRBV11-1	TRBJ1-1	16	TRBD1	CASSLQGGPLNTEAFF	TGTGCCAGCAGCCTACAGGGGGGGCCCCTCAACACTGAAGCTTTCTTT
NA	TRBV5-6	TRBJ1-4	15	TRBD1	CASSHEQGGRGKLFF	TGTGCCAGCAGCCACGAACAGGGGGGGAGAGGAAAACTGTTTTTT
NA	TRBV6-5	TRBJ1-5	13	NA	CASSPDRYQPQHF	TGTGCCAGCAGCCCTGACAGGTATCAGCCCCAGCATTTT
few	TRBV7-9	TRBJ1-6	13	NA	CASSLQGDSPLHF	TGTGCCAGCAGCCTCCAAGGGGATTCACCCCTCCACTTT
NA	TRBV5-8	TRBJ2-3	17	TRBD2	CASSLSRLAGGTDTQYF	TGTGCCAGCAGCTTGAGCCGACTAGCCGGCGGCACAGATACGCAGTATTTT
once	TRBV6-1	TRBJ2-5	14	TRBD1	CANGQGGTGETQYF	TGTGCCAACGGACAGGGGGGTACTGGCGAGACCCAGTACTTC
NA	TRBV6-1	TRBJ1-1	14	NA	CATNADGVRTEAFF	TGTGCCACTAACGCGGACGGGGTCCGAACTGAAGCTTTCTTT
NA	TRBV6-5	TRBJ1-1	13	NA	CASRKYRNTEAFF	TGTGCCAGCAGGAAATACAGAAACACTGAAGCTTTCTTT
NA	TRBV29-1	TRBJ2-5	13	TRBD1	CSVGGTGKETQYF	TGCAGCGTTGGCGGGACAGGTAAAGAGACCCAGTACTTC
NA	TRBV5-6	TRBJ1-5	12	NA	CASSWGGQPQHF	TGTGCCAGCAGCTGGGGGGGTCAGCCCCAGCATTTT
NA	TRBV7-9	TRBJ1-1	14	TRBD1	CASTLTGGRTEAFF	TGTGCCAGCACATTAACAGGGGGGAGGACTGAAGCTTTCTTT
NA	TRBV5-4	TRBJ2-5	19	TRBD2	CASSFPSGSPSQPPETQYF	TGTGCCAGCAGCTTCCCTAGCGGGAGCCCAAGTCAGCCCCCAGAGACCCAGTACTTC
few	TRBV7-9	TRBJ2-1	15	NA	CASSLNSAGAHEQFF	TGTGCCAGCAGCTTAAACTCGGCGGGGGCCCATGAGCAGTTCTTC
NA	TRBV6-6	TRBJ2-7	16	TRBD1	CASSRPGTGGFYEQYF	TGTGCCAGCAGTCGCCCCGGGACAGGGGGCTTCTACGAGCAGTACTTC
NA	TRBV18	TRBJ2-1	14	NA	CASSPSVSDHEQFF	TGTGCCAGCTCACCATCCGTTAGTGATCATGAGCAGTTCTTC
NA	TRBV11-2	TRBJ1-2	13	NA	CASSPSIEAGYTF	TGTGCCAGCAGCCCCTCCATTGAGGCTGGCTACACCTTC
NA	TRBV7-2	TRBJ2-1	13	NA	CASSPARVNEQFF	TGTGCCAGCAGCCCGGCGCGGGTAAATGAGCAGTTCTTC
NA	TRBV4-1	TRBJ2-1	15	NA	CASSQVLALYNEQFF	TGCGCCAGCAGCCAAGTGCTTGCTCTATACAATGAGCAGTTCTTC
NA	TRBV19	TRBJ2-5	13	NA	CASSPPAGETQYF	TGTGCCAGTAGTCCCCCAGCGGGAGAGACCCAGTACTTC
NA	TRBV5-6	TRBJ2-7	13	NA	CASSGLGAREQYF	TGTGCCAGCAGCGGGCTGGGGGCTAGGGAGCAGTACTTC
NA	TRBV4-3	TRBJ1-1	15	TRBD1	CASSLGQGVIAEAFF	TGCGCCAGCAGCCTTGGACAGGGTGTTATCGCTGAAGCTTTCTTT
NA	TRBV7-2	TRBJ2-7	16	NA	CASSPDSTSSSYEQYF	TGTGCCAGCAGCCCCGATAGTACTAGCTCTTCCTACGAGCAGTACTTC
once	TRBV6-5	TRBJ2-7	15	TRBD2	CASSFRTSGSYEQYF	TGTGCCAGCAGTTTCAGGACTAGCGGGAGCTACGAGCAGTACTTC
NA	TRBV15	TRBJ1-2	15	NA	CATSREQTSNYGYTF	TGTGCCACCAGCAGGGAACAGACCTCTAACTATGGCTACACCTTC
NA	TRBV27	TRBJ2-7	13	NA	CASSLSRTYEQYF	TGTGCCAGCAGTTTAAGCAGGACTTACGAGCAGTACTTC
few	TRBV4-3	TRBJ2-3	16	TRBD1	CASSQGDRGITDTQYF	TGCGCCAGCAGCCAAGGTGACAGGGGGATCACAGATACGCAGTATTTT
NA	TRBV7-2	TRBJ2-7	16	TRBD1	CASSPIGTGSSYEQYF	TGTGCCAGCAGCCCAATCGGGACAGGCAGTTCCTACGAGCAGTACTTC
few	TRBV7-2	TRBJ1-6	16	TRBD1	CASSSTQGGRNSPLHF	TGTGCCAGCAGCAGTACACAGGGGGGGCGGAATTCACCCCTCCACTTT
NA	TRBV4-1	TRBJ1-1	14	NA	CASSQPRRETEAFF	TGCGCCAGCAGCCAACCTAGGAGGGAGACTGAAGCTTTCTTT
NA	TRBV28	TRBJ2-1	15	NA	CASSLGGPSYNEQFF	TGTGCCAGCAGTTTGGGCGGGCCCTCATACAATGAGCAGTTCTTC
NA	TRBV7-2	TRBJ2-1	17	TRBD2	CASSPISQSGRYNEQFF	TGTGCCAGCAGCCCGATCAGCCAGAGCGGGAGGTACAATGAGCAGTTCTTC
NA	TRBV10-1	TRBJ2-7	15	TRBD2	CASSEASSGIDEQYF	TGCGCCAGCAGTGAGGCTTCTAGCGGGATCGACGAGCAGTACTTC
few	TRBV7-9	TRBJ1-4	14	NA	CASSPGVGGEKLFF	TGTGCCAGCAGCCCCGGAGTTGGCGGGGAAAAACTGTTTTTT
few	TRBV14	TRBJ2-3	14	NA	CASSQDGHTDTQYF	TGTGCCAGCAGCCAAGATGGCCACACAGATACGCAGTATTTT
NA	TRBV5-6	TRBJ2-7	13	TRBD1	CASKGQGRYEQYF	TGTGCCAGCAAAGGACAGGGACGCTACGAGCAGTACTTC
NA	TRBV19	TRBJ1-5	14	TRBD1	CASRGFGSNQPQHF	TGTGCCAGCAGGGGGTTCGGTAGCAATCAGCCCCAGCATTTT
NA	TRBV19	TRBJ1-1	13	NA	CASRLRGLTEAFF	TGTGCCAGTAGGTTGAGGGGGTTGACTGAAGCTTTCTTT
NA	TRBV2	TRBJ1-5	10	NA	CASSGESQHF	TGTGCCAGCAGTGGGGAGTCCCAGCATTTT
NA	TRBV7-2	TRBJ2-7	15	TRBD2	CASSFGLAGTYEQYF	TGTGCCAGCAGCTTTGGACTAGCGGGAACCTACGAGCAGTACTTC
NA	TRBV29-1	TRBJ2-5	13	NA	CSVEGDSQETQYF	TGCAGCGTTGAAGGAGACTCCCAAGAGACCCAGTACTTC
NA	TRBV6-1	TRBJ1-2	15	NA	CASKQGAGKEYGYTF	TGTGCCAGCAAACAGGGAGCGGGGAAGGAATATGGCTACACCTTC
NA	TRBV7-9	TRBJ2-1	15	TRBD2	CASSLGTGGQSEQFF	TGTGCCAGCAGCTTAGGGACGGGAGGGCAAAGTGAGCAGTTCTTC